Listed below are T cell receptor beta chains from one sample, sequenced in a study of immune evolution from preneoplasia to lung adenocarcinoma. Profiling relied on immunoSEQ multiplex PCR, and the TCRdb table lists in-frame clones only, not all of them. The table lists 15,000 to 20,000 clones, around nine tenths of them singletons. Sequencing was carried out using FFPE invasive lung adenocarcinoma tissue. The receptors come from a person aged 70 to 85 with invasive lung adenocarcinoma. Each CDR3 is given with its conserved first and last residue. Each record gives: J gene, D gene, clone size, V gene, CDR3 protein, CDR3 DNA. D genes are given only for firm matches. Only some rows state a clone size, as once, few, many or a class for expanded clones.

TRBJ1-1	NA	NA	TRBV19	CASRGQNTEAFF	TGTGCCAGTAGGGGACAGAACACTGAAGCTTTCTTT
TRBJ1-2	NA	NA	TRBV7-9	CASSPQGNGYTF	TGTGCCAGCAGCCCACAAGGGAATGGCTACACCTTC
TRBJ1-2	NA	NA	TRBV6-1	CASSDRTGVYGYTF	TGTGCCAGCAGTGATCGGACGGGTGTCTATGGCTACACCTTC
TRBJ2-7	NA	NA	TRBV4-1	CASSPGPFQEPSYEQYF	TGCGCCAGCAGCCCAGGCCCCTTTCAGGAGCCTAGCTACGAGCAGTACTTC
TRBJ1-1	NA	NA	TRBV27	CASSGIMNTEAFF	TGTGCCAGCAGTGGGATAATGAACACTGAAGCTTTCTTT
TRBJ2-5	NA	NA	TRBV5-4	CASSWGGSGGETQYF	TGTGCCAGCAGCTGGGGTGGAAGCGGCGGGGAGACCCAGTACTTC
TRBJ1-1	NA	NA	TRBV5-8	CASSLAYHREPNTEAFF	TGTGCCAGCAGCTTGGCCTACCACAGGGAGCCAAACACTGAAGCTTTCTTT
TRBJ1-5	NA	NA	TRBV5-8	CASSFGRGYEFGQPQHF	TGTGCCAGCAGCTTCGGCAGGGGCTACGAGTTTGGTCAGCCCCAGCATTTT
TRBJ1-2	TRBD1	few	TRBV2	CASGTVNTF	TGTGCCTCCGGGACAGTTAACACCTTC
TRBJ1-2	TRBD1	NA	TRBV10-3	CATLTGDEWNYGYTF	TGTGCCACCTTGACAGGGGACGAGTGGAACTATGGCTACACCTTC
TRBJ2-7	TRBD2	once	TRBV7-3	CASSLTGRGAYEQYF	TGTGCCAGCAGCTTAACGGGGCGGGGGGCCTACGAGCAGTACTTC
TRBJ2-7	NA	NA	TRBV14	CASSQGLLYEQYF	TGTGCCAGCAGCCAAGGACTCCTTTACGAGCAGTACTTC
TRBJ2-1	TRBD2	NA	TRBV5-1	CASSLGLAGVNEQFF	TGCGCCAGCAGCTTAGGGCTAGCGGGAGTCAATGAGCAGTTCTTC
TRBJ1-2	NA	NA	TRBV2	CASSEQGNYGYTF	TGTGCCAGCAGTGAACAGGGTAACTATGGCTACACCTTC
TRBJ2-7	TRBD1	NA	TRBV6-1	CASGGQGYEQYF	TGTGCCAGCGGGGGACAGGGGTACGAGCAGTACTTC
TRBJ2-6	NA	once	TRBV11-2	CASSPRAANGANVLTF	TGTGCCAGCAGCCCCCGGGCAGCGAACGGGGCCAACGTCCTGACTTTC
TRBJ2-2	TRBD2	NA	TRBV5-6	CASSFPGGMNTGELFF	TGTGCCAGCAGCTTCCCGGGGGGGATGAACACCGGGGAGCTGTTTTTT
TRBJ2-1	TRBD1	NA	TRBV7-6	CASSSRDRDPGEQFF	TGTGCCAGCAGCTCCCGGGACAGGGATCCTGGTGAGCAGTTCTTC
TRBJ2-1	NA	NA	TRBV2	CASRIRKGGDEQFF	TGTGCCAGCCGAATCAGGAAAGGTGGTGATGAGCAGTTCTTC
TRBJ1-2	TRBD1	NA	TRBV5-8	CASSSRDRVFFGYTF	TGTGCCAGCAGCAGCCGGGACAGGGTGTTTTTTGGCTACACCTTC
TRBJ2-5	TRBD2	NA	TRBV4-2	CASSQDNPSGAQETQYF	TGTGCCAGCAGCCAAGATAATCCTAGCGGGGCACAAGAGACCCAGTACTTC
TRBJ2-3	NA	few	TRBV2	CASSELIGHTDTQYF	TGTGCCAGCAGTGAACTGATAGGCCACACAGATACGCAGTATTTT
TRBJ2-1	NA	once	TRBV7-9	CASSRLFGTYNEQFF	TGTGCCAGCAGCCGATTATTTGGGACTTACAATGAGCAGTTCTTC
TRBJ1-5	TRBD1	NA	TRBV19	CASSIPGQGARQPQHF	TGTGCCAGTAGTATCCCTGGACAGGGGGCGCGGCAGCCCCAGCATTTT
TRBJ2-7	TRBD2	NA	TRBV30	CAWSVAGGLSYEQYF	TGTGCCTGGAGTGTCGCGGGGGGCCTCTCCTACGAGCAGTACTTC
TRBJ2-5	NA	NA	TRBV2	CASSESTGRKTQYF	TGTGCCAGCAGTGAAAGTACAGGGCGGAAGACCCAGTACTTC